This T cell receptor (beta chain) was sequenced in a study of OX40 agonist ivuxolimab in advanced cancers. This table comes from immunoSEQ multiplex PCR, and its TCRdb copy is limited to in-frame clones, with some not included. The table lists 90,000 or so clones, 89% of them singletons. Germline values: CDR1 MRHNA, CDR2 SNTAGT. Trimming cost V 3 bases and J 4 bases, with 9 bases left between them. This CDR3 contains 14 residues. This TCR came from an adult with an advanced solid tumor such as melanoma, head and neck, liver or kidney cancer. The source was CD4+ or CD8+ T cells sorted from blood, collected in a trial of the OX40 agonist ivuxolimab. V usage is TRBV6-4 and J usage is TRBJ1-4; D may be TRBD1 (6 bases). CDR3 region: CASSEEGGNEKLFF. CDR3 DNA: TGTGCCAGCAGTGAAGAAGGGGGTAATGAAAAACTGTTTTTT.